This record concerns one T cell receptor beta chain sequence. The data stem from a study of blood T cell repertoires in COVID-19. Looking at the study overall: The cDNA or gDNA used as material had been derived from T cells, B-cell-depleted T cells, or PBMCs.

In the source study's methods: Counts of nucleated cells, estimated from reference gene primer amplification, were obtained. The data were produced by immunoSEQ multiplex PCR, yet TCRdb's version contains in-frame clones alone and is incomplete. V, J and clone size derive from that table, while D and trimming were established from the DNA sequence. The table shows 120,000 to 150,000 clones, with about 86% occurring only once. The TCR originated in a woman aged 45-60 years with active or convalescent COVID-19. Specimen: peripheral blood.

CDR3 in DNA: TGTGCCAGCAGTCGTACTAGCTCACAGGGGAATGAGCAGTTCTTC. It specifies CASSRTSSQGNEQFF. The rearrangement uses TRBV27 and TRBJ2-1, with D perhaps TRBD1 (7 bases). V dropped 5 bases and J dropped 7 bases, with 18 bases sitting between them. CDR3 length: 15 residues. CDR1 MNHEY and CDR2 SMNVEV come from the germline V gene (reference sequence).